Shown below are 12 T cell receptor beta chains from a single sample sequenced in a study of radiotherapy plus CTLA-4 blockade in lung cancer. The table came from immunoSEQ multiplex PCR; TCRdb's copy has only in-frame clones and leaves some out. The table records about 48,000 clones, 86% of them present only once. The source was peripheral blood, collected from a patient treated with radiotherapy plus ipilimumab. The receptors were gathered from a human donor with non-small cell lung cancer that progressed on radiotherapy plus ipilimumab. Some clones in this sample may be carry-over from other donors' samples.

V gene TRBV7-2 combines with J gene TRBJ2-2, with 7 bases lining up with TRBD2. The CDR3 is made up of 15 amino acids. Germline CDR1 SGHTA, CDR2 FQGNSA. With 3 bases clipped from V and 6 bases from J, the junction kept 7 bases outside the gene matches. The CDR3 DNA is TGTGCCAGCAGCTTTCGGACTAGTTATCCCGGGGAGCTGTTTTTT. This sequence encodes CASSFRTSYPGELFF.

The V gene is TRBV2, the J gene TRBJ1-6; TRBD1 matches at 7 bases. CDR1 SNHLY and CDR2 FYNNEI come from the germline V gene. The V segment lost 4 bases and the J segment 3 bases; nucleotides outside the gene matches: 3. The CDR3 contains 15 residues. For the CDR3, the DNA is TGTGCCAGCAGTGGACAGGGAGTCTATAATTCACCCCTCCACTTT. It translates to CASSGQGVYNSPLHF.

V usage is TRBV2 and J usage is TRBJ2-5; D remains ambiguous. The ends were cut back, 5 bases at V and 3 bases at J, with 4 bases in the middle. Germline CDR1 reads SNHLY; CDR2 reads FYNNEI. The CDR3 runs to 11 residues. In DNA form, the CDR3 reads TGTGCCAGCAGTCCAGAAGAGACCCAGTACTTC. Its translation is CASSPEETQYF.

This chain uses TRBV21-1 with TRBJ2-5; the table's D call, TRBD2, has no DNA check behind it. TRBV21-1 is marked as a pseudogene. This CDR3 spans 20 amino acids. CDR3 DNA sequence: TGTGCCAGCAGCACCGGACCCGAATCAGGGACTAGCGGGACAAAAGAGACCCAGTACTTC. Encoded protein: CASSTGPESGTSGTKETQYF.

This clone was found once. This chain uses TRBV5-4 with TRBJ2-3, with D possibly matching TRBD2 (6 bases). With 4 bases removed from V and 0 bases from J, the gap between germline ends came to 15 bases. Germline values: CDR1 SGHNT, CDR2 YYREEE (reference sequence). CDR3 size: 16 residues. The CDR3 reads CASSPSRERSTDTQYF. In nucleotides, the CDR3 is TGTGCCAGCAGCCCGAGCCGGGAGAGAAGCACAGATACGCAGTATTTT.

This clone was recorded once. The chain couples TRBV6-1 to TRBJ2-1; tentatively, D is TRBD2 (6 bases). The CDR3 contains 13 residues. Trimming took off 7 bases at V and 4 bases at J, with 11 bases between the two ends. Looked up from germline, CDR1 is MNHNS and CDR2 is SASEGT. The CDR3 loop reads CASTPGGYNEQFF. CDR3 DNA: TGTGCCAGCACCCCCGGAGGGTACAATGAGCAGTTCTTC.

The sample holds a few counts of this clone. This chain connects TRBV6-1 to TRBJ2-2, with 8 bases lining up with TRBD1. The CDR3 contains 15 residues. Germline V gene data show CDR1 as MNHNS and CDR2 as SASEGT. The junction had 9 bases not matched to a gene; V was cut back by 7 bases and J by 5 bases. The CDR3 DNA is TGTGCCAGCATTCAGGGGGCGTTCTCTACCGGGGAGCTGTTTTTT. Translating it yields CASIQGAFSTGELFF.

V is TRBV5-1 and J is TRBJ2-5; TRBD2 matches 8 bases. The CDR3 spans 16 residues. The junction had 12 bases not matched to a gene; V was cut back by 4 bases and J by 4 bases. Looked up from germline, CDR1 is SGHRS and CDR2 is YFSETQ. The CDR3 region is CASSPAPGGLGETQYF. DNA of the CDR3: TGCGCCAGCAGCCCAGCCCCGGGAGGGTTGGGAGAGACCCAGTACTTC.

Here the CDR3 reads CASSPFSGRVRYEQYF. The CDR3 DNA follows: TGTGCCAGCAGCCCATTTAGCGGGAGGGTAAGATACGAGCAGTACTTC. This rearrangement joins TRBV5-6 to TRBJ2-5; 11 positions match TRBD2. The assigned J gene may be wrong: the sequence end matches TRBJ2-7 better. Looked up from germline, CDR1 is SGHDT and CDR2 is YYEEEE. The length of the CDR3 is 16 residues.

The rearrangement links TRBV2 to TRBJ2-3; the D gene is possibly TRBD2 (6 bases). V was trimmed by 5 bases and J by 7 bases, leaving 13 bases between them. The CDR3 runs 13 residues. Germline values: CDR1 SNHLY, CDR2 FYNNEI. The CDR3 protein is CASSPSTRNTQYF. The CDR3 DNA reads TGTGCCAGCAGTCCCTCGACTAGAAATACGCAGTATTTT.

A few counts support this clone. This sequence joins TRBV6-4 and TRBJ2-3, with D perhaps matching TRBD1 (6 bases). The V and J ends lost 3 bases and 2 bases respectively, with 12 bases between them. Germline V lookup: CDR1 MRHNA, CDR2 SNTAGT. The CDR3 extends over 15 amino acids. CDR3 residues: CASSEGQSHTDTQYF. As DNA, the CDR3 is TGTGCCAGCAGTGAGGGACAATCTCACACAGATACGCAGTATTTT.

The chain joins TRBV5-1 to TRBJ2-1, with a tentative D call TRBD1 (5 bases). The CDR3 is 13 residues long. V lost 7 bases and J 9 bases, leaving 17 bases between the germline ends. Germline loops: CDR1 SGHRS, CDR2 YFSETQ. Here the CDR3 reads CASGMVGQGEQFF. DNA for the CDR3: TGCGCCAGCGGTATGGTGGGGCAGGGTGAGCAGTTCTTC.